These 29 T cell receptor beta chains were all obtained from the same sample, sequenced in a study of CD8+ T cells in alopecia areata. Extraction of RNA preceded its reverse transcription into cDNA, which served as the sequencing template. Some clones are missing from TCRdb's copy, which holds only in-frame ones; the method was immunoSEQ multiplex PCR. The table lists around 300,000 clones, with no singletons. Markers used for sorting pooled cutaneous lymph node cells were CD4, CD8alpha, NKG2D, NKG2ACE and others. Input material: CD4+ T cells sorted from a lymph node. Receptors originate from a C3H/HeJ mouse with alopecia areata. For this strain, the MHC haplotype corresponds to H2-k.

Comments on this clone: The genes and germline here are from mouse. The read terminates 3 residues ahead of where the CDR3 ends, so the germline J gene completes it. The chain links TRBV13-3 to TRBJ1-6, with a tentative D call TRBD1 (5 bases). TRBJ1-6 is an ORF, and what it does is uncertain. V gave up 6 bases and J gave up 6 bases, with 13 bases separating them. The CDR3 covers 14 residues. CDR1 and CDR2 (germline): NNHDY, SYVADS. The DNA read from the CDR3 is TGTGCCAGCAAGGATGGGGGATTTAATTCGCCC. Translating it yields CASKDGGFNSP. In full, the CDR3 is CASKDGGFNSPLYF.

This clone has more than one count but fewer than ten. The germline and genes are mouse ones. The read ends 4 residues before the CDR3 terminus; that terminus is restored from the germline J gene. The chain couples TRBV31 to TRBJ2-5, with 7 bases fitting TRBD2. The length of the CDR3 is 14 residues. The germline CDR1 and CDR2 sequences are GKSSPN and SITVG. V lost 0 bases to trimming and J lost 2 bases; unmatched junction nucleotides: 2. CDR3 DNA (partial): TGTGCCTGGAGTCTCAACTGGGGCCAAGAC. Amino acids: CAWSLNWGQD. The whole CDR3 is CAWSLNWGQDTQYF.

This clone came up a few times. Gene names refer to mouse genes. From the germline J gene comes the end of the CDR3, since the read stops 4 residues before it. The V call is TRBV13-1, the J call TRBJ2-1; 10 bases align to TRBD2. Germline V gene data show CDR1 as NSHNY and CDR2 as SYGAGN. The CDR3 covers 15 residues. The junction had 8 bases not matched to a gene; V was cut back by 7 bases and J by 4 bases. The CDR3 loop is CASGYSGGAYAEQFF. CDR3 bases read: TGTGCCAGCGGCTACTCTGGGGGGGCTTATGCT.

As regards this clone: Here the gene names and germline are mouse. The read ends 4 residues early relative to the CDR3; the germline J gene fills the gap. The chain links TRBV19 to TRBJ2-2; D is perhaps TRBD2 (7 bases). Germline V gives CDR1 FNHDT, CDR2 SITEND (reference sequence). The CDR3 contains 16 residues. V shed 0 bases and J shed 3 bases, with 12 bases lying between them. This CDR3 reads CASSIAGGAYTGQLYF. The sequenced part of the CDR3 DNA is TGTGCCAGCAGTATAGCTGGGGGCGCCTACACCGGG. Variable domain in full (rest from reference TRBV19 and TRBJ2-2): GGIITQTPKFLIGQEGQKLTLKCQQNFNHDTMYWYRQDSGKGLRLIYYSITENDLQKGDLSEGYDASREKKSSFSLTVTSAQKNEMAVFLCASSIAGGAYTGQLYFGEGSKLTVL.

This clone has just a few counts. Genes and germline come from the mouse. The read terminates 4 residues ahead of where the CDR3 ends, so the germline J gene completes it. The chain joins TRBV1 to TRBJ2-7; a possible D gene is TRBD1 (5 bases). Germline CDR1 is NSQYPW and CDR2 is LRSPGD (reference sequence). The CDR3 length is 14 residues. CDR3 in amino acids: CTCSADRGEDEQYF. The CDR3 DNA, read in part, is TGCACCTGCAGTGCAGATAGGGGAGAGGAT.

In regard to this clone: The germline and genes are mouse ones. The read comes to an end 4 residues before the CDR3 does, leaving the germline J gene to fill in the end. Other DNA sequences in the same sample also yield this CDR3. The chain has TRBV13-2 and TRBJ2-7; 12 positions match TRBD2. The CDR3 loop spans 14 amino acids. Germline lookup yields CDR1 NNHNN and CDR2 SYGAGS (reference sequence). The CDR3 DNA, read in part, is TGTGCCAGCGGTGAGGGACTGGGGGGTTAT. Its translation is CASGEGLGGY. The entire CDR3 protein reads CASGEGLGGYEQYF.

Worth noting for this clone: The gene names given are mouse names. The read halts 4 residues ahead of the CDR3 end, with the missing end drawn from the germline J gene. This sequence joins TRBV14 and TRBJ2-5; D is undetermined. Germline V CDR1 and CDR2: SGHDT, FRDEAV. The CDR3 totals 13 residues. The ends were cut back, 5 bases at V and 0 bases at J, with 7 bases in the middle. Partial CDR3 DNA: TGTGCCAGCAGACTCAAAAACCAAGAC. It is translated as CASRLKNQD. In full, the CDR3 reads CASRLKNQDTQYF.

This clone was counted between two and nine times. Mouse gene names and germline throughout. The CDR3 end is not reached by the read, which stops 4 residues before it; the germline J gene fills it in. The same CDR3 also results from other DNA sequences found in this sample. This chain joins TRBV19 and TRBJ2-2, with 10 bases that match TRBD2. Germline V gene sequence: CDR1 FNHDT, CDR2 SITEND (reference sequence). V shed 4 bases, J shed 2 bases, and the junction held 2 bases outside the gene matches. The CDR3 contains 15 residues. CDR3: CASSPDWGNTGQLYF. The sequenced CDR3 bases are TGTGCCAGCAGTCCGGACTGGGGGAACACCGGG.

This clone has only a few counts. Genes and germline are mouse. The CDR3 end falls 4 residues outside the read, so it is completed with the germline J gene. The chain has TRBV13-3 and TRBJ2-1; a possible D gene is TRBD1 (5 bases). This CDR3 has 15 amino acids. With 0 bases removed from V and 3 bases from J, the gap between germline ends came to 10 bases. Germline V gives CDR1 NNHDY, CDR2 SYVADS. CDR3 residues: CASSDGRRGYAEQFF. The sequenced CDR3 bases are TGTGCCAGCAGTGATGGCAGGAGGGGCTATGCT.

A note on this clone: The gene names here belong to mouse. The CDR3 end falls 4 residues outside the read, so it is completed with the germline J gene. The chain recombines TRBV29 with TRBJ2-3; 8 positions agree with TRBD1. This CDR3 has 15 residues. Germline V gene data show CDR1 as MSHET and CDR2 as SYDVDS. Trimming at V came to 5 bases and at J to 2 bases, leaving 6 bases not matched to a gene. The CDR3 bases that were read are TGTGCTAGCAGTCGCCCGACAGGGGATGCAGAA. Amino acids: CASSRPTGDAE. The full CDR3 is CASSRPTGDAETLYF.

This clone showed up just a few times. The germline and genes are mouse ones. The CDR3 end lies 4 residues beyond the end of the read and is filled in from the germline J gene. The genes are TRBV13-3 and TRBJ1-1, with 9 bases aligning to TRBD1. V shed 4 bases and J 1 base; nucleotides not matched to a gene: 5. From germline, CDR1 is NNHDY and CDR2 SYVADS. The CDR3 loop spans 15 amino acids. CDR3 bases read: TGTGCCAGCAGTCTACAGGGGGCAGGGAACACA. Its translation is CASSLQGAGNT. The entire CDR3 protein is CASSLQGAGNTEVFF.

This clone was counted between two and nine times. Mouse germline and gene names are used. Read data end 4 residues before the CDR3 end; the end is taken from the germline J gene. This chain uses TRBV3 with TRBJ2-5, with TRBD2 matching 9 bases. J was trimmed by 1 base and V by 0 bases; bases with no gene match: 5. The CDR3 loop spans 17 amino acids. Per germline, CDR1 SNHLY and CDR2 FYNGKV (reference sequence). The sequenced part of the CDR3 DNA is TGTGCCAGCAGCTTAGCTCCTGGGGGGGAGGACCAAGAC. Translated: CASSLAPGGEDQD. The whole CDR3 sequence reads CASSLAPGGEDQDTQYF.

This clone was picked up a small number of times. Germline and genes here are mouse. The CDR3 end is not reached by the read, which stops 4 residues before it; the germline J gene fills it in. The chain employs TRBV13-2 and TRBJ1-2; 9 bases are a match to TRBD1. After removal of 0 bases from V and 3 bases from J, the junction contained 3 bases not matched to a gene. The CDR3 covers 15 residues. Germline V gene lookup returns CDR1 NNHNN and CDR2 SYGAGS (reference sequence). The CDR3 region is CASGDDGTGHSDYTF. The part of the CDR3 DNA that was read is TGTGCCAGCGGTGATGATGGGACAGGGCACTCC.

This clone showed up many times. Germline and genes: mouse. The read comes to an end 4 residues before the CDR3 does, leaving the germline J gene to fill in the end. In the same sample, other DNA sequences code for this CDR3. The chain combines TRBV13-1 with TRBJ2-1; possible D gene TRBD1, 6 bases. V was shortened by 2 bases and J by 1 base, with 7 bases between the two germline ends. This CDR3 is built from 14 residues. Germline V gives CDR1 NSHNY, CDR2 SYGAGN. CDR3 DNA, as far as it was read: TGTGCCAGCAGTGAGGGACAAAACTATGCT. Its translation is CASSEGQNYA. In full, the CDR3 reads CASSEGQNYAEQFF.

Points on this clone: Any gene name here is a mouse gene name. Read coverage stops 4 residues before the CDR3 terminus; the germline J gene supplies the remainder. The J gene is TRBJ1-2, the V gene TRBV19; unclear D gene. The CDR3 consists of 14 residues. V lost 2 bases and J 3 bases, leaving 11 bases between the germline ends. Germline V gene lookup returns CDR1 FNHDT and CDR2 SITEND (reference sequence). The CDR3 region is CASSMLGFDSDYTF. The CDR3 DNA, read in part, is TGTGCCAGCAGTATGCTGGGGTTTGACTCC.

In this sample, this clone turned up a few times. The genes are named according to mouse. The sequence runs out 4 residues before the end of the CDR3; the remainder is reconstructed from the germline J gene. The rearrangement links TRBV31 to TRBJ2-3; 7 bases align to TRBD2. V dropped 7 bases and J dropped 0; count of bases not matched to a gene: 4. Germline CDR1 is GKSSPN and CDR2 is SITVG. The CDR3 length is 13 residues. The DNA read from the CDR3 is TGTGCCTACAACTGGGGTAGTGCAGAA. Translating it yields CAYNWGSAE. The whole CDR3 protein reads CAYNWGSAETLYF.

This clone was counted only a few times. The gene symbols are mouse symbols. The CDR3 extends 4 residues past the end of the read, so its final part is completed from the germline J gene. The J gene is TRBJ2-7, the V gene TRBV31, with 9 bases that match TRBD2. CDR3 length: 14 residues. Unmatched junction bases numbered 2, after V lost 0 bases and J lost 2 bases. The V gene's germline CDR1 is GKSSPN and CDR2 SITVG. The CDR3: CAWSLRDWAYEQYF. The part of the CDR3 DNA that was read is TGTGCCTGGAGTCTCCGGGACTGGGCCTAT.

About this clone: These gene names are mouse names. The sequenced fragment ends 4 residues before the CDR3 boundary, so the rest is inferred from the germline J gene. Other DNA sequences from this sample encode an identical CDR3 as well. The rearrangement links TRBV5 to TRBJ2-2; no clear D. Germline CDR1 LGHNA, CDR2 YNLKQL (reference sequence). V was shortened by 0 bases and J by 1 base, with 6 bases between the two germline ends. The CDR3 runs to 15 residues. This chain's CDR3 is CASSQDRQNTGQLYF. Partial CDR3 DNA: TGTGCCAGCAGCCAAGATAGACAAAACACCGGG.

In this sample, this clone turned up a few times. Any gene name here is a mouse gene name. The read stops 4 residues short of the end of the CDR3; the missing end is completed from the germline J gene. Other DNA sequences from this sample encode an identical CDR3 as well. The chain recombines TRBV31 with TRBJ1-2; D unclear. The germline CDR1 and CDR2 sequences are GKSSPN and SITVG. The V gene lost 0 bases and the J gene lost 0 bases, with 8 bases spanning the gap. The CDR3 contains 14 residues. CDR3 sequence: CAWSLPGTNSDYTF. The DNA read from the CDR3 is TGTGCCTGGAGTCTACCAGGCACAAACTCC.

About this clone: Gene names follow the mouse nomenclature. Read sequence stops 4 residues before the CDR3 end, and the germline J gene provides the missing end. This chain links TRBV13-3 with TRBJ1-2; D gene uncertain. Germline assignment: CDR1 NNHDY and CDR2 SYVADS. V dropped 2 bases and J dropped 1 base, with 6 bases sitting between them. This CDR3 spans 13 amino acids. The CDR3 sequence is CASSDQLNSDYTF. CDR3 DNA, as far as it was read: TGTGCCAGCAGTGACCAGCTAAACTCC.

This clone was seen more than once but under ten times. Any gene name here is a mouse gene name. Read data end 4 residues before the CDR3 end; the end is taken from the germline J gene. The rearrangement joins TRBV19 to TRBJ1-2; D ambiguous. Germline V lookup: CDR1 FNHDT, CDR2 SITEND (reference sequence). This CDR3 is built from 11 residues. The CDR3 DNA, read in part, is TGTGCCAGCAGTATAAGACAC. It codes for CASSIRH. The full CDR3 is CASSIRHDYTF.

With regard to this clone: The gene names given are mouse names. The part of the CDR3 DNA that was read is TGTGCCAGCAGTGATGCTGGGCCTAGTGCAGAA. This codes for CASSDAGPSAE. The full CDR3 is CASSDAGPSAETLYF. The chain is built from TRBV13-3 and TRBJ2-3; the D gene is possibly TRBD2 (5 bases). The CDR3 extends 4 residues past the end of the read, so its final part is completed from the germline J gene. CDR3 size: 15 residues. Trimming shortened V by 0 bases and J by 0 bases, and 8 bases separated the two germline ends. The germline V gene encodes CDR1 NNHDY and CDR2 SYVADS.

In its sample, this clone was seen a few times. All gene names here are mouse names. The DNA ends 4 residues before the CDR3 does, and the rest of the CDR3 is filled in from the germline J gene. V usage is TRBV19 and J usage is TRBJ2-5, with a tentative D call TRBD2 (6 bases). The CDR3 has 14 amino acids. Trimming took off 4 bases at V and 0 bases at J, with 9 bases between the two ends. Germline lookup yields CDR1 FNHDT and CDR2 SITEND (reference sequence). The part of the CDR3 DNA that was read is TGTGCCAGCAGTCTCTGGGGTAACCAAGAC. Amino acids: CASSLWGNQD. The full-length CDR3 reads as CASSLWGNQDTQYF.

For this clone: Here the gene names and germline are mouse. The missing CDR3 end, 4 residues past where the read stops, is filled in from the germline J gene. The rearrangement uses TRBV5 and TRBJ1-1, with 12 bases matching TRBD1. Germline CDR1 LGHNA, CDR2 YNLKQL (reference sequence). This CDR3 contains 16 residues. Partial CDR3 DNA: TGTGCCAGCAGCCAAGACCGGGACAGGGGGCGGACA. This encodes CASSQDRDRGRT. The whole CDR3 is CASSQDRDRGRTEVFF.

This clone was observed a handful of times. Genes and germline are mouse. Read data end 4 residues before the CDR3 end; the end is taken from the germline J gene. The V gene is TRBV19, the J gene TRBJ1-1, with D possibly TRBD1 on 6 matching bases. Germline CDR1 FNHDT, CDR2 SITEND (reference sequence). The CDR3 totals 14 residues. CDR3 DNA, as far as it was read: TGTGCCAGCAGTATAGTCGGGGGGGCGCGA. Translated, it gives CASSIVGGAR. The whole CDR3 protein reads CASSIVGGAREVFF.

In regard to this clone: Each gene name is a mouse one. The read is 4 residues too short to cover the CDR3 end, so that end is filled in from the germline J gene. Other DNA sequences in the same sample also yield this CDR3. This chain links TRBV1 with TRBJ2-5; D may be TRBD1 (6 bases). Germline V lookup: CDR1 NSQYPW, CDR2 LRSPGD (reference sequence). Trimming pared 4 bases from V and 3 bases from J, leaving 8 bases between. The length of the CDR3 is 13 residues. This chain's CDR3 is CTCSGTAQDTQYF. CDR3 bases read: TGCACCTGCAGTGGGACAGCTCAAGAC.

This clone was seen only a few times. Each gene name is a mouse one. Sequencing ends 4 residues short of the CDR3 end; the germline J gene provides the rest. This rearrangement joins TRBV1 to TRBJ2-5, with TRBD2 identical over 10 bases. The trim removed 4 bases at V and 0 bases at J, leaving 4 bases unmatched. This CDR3 contains 16 residues. Germline lookup yields CDR1 NSQYPW and CDR2 LRSPGD (reference sequence). The CDR3 DNA, read in part, is TGCACCTGCAGTGTGGGGACTGGGGTTAACCAAGAC. As protein: CTCSVGTGVNQD. The full CDR3 is CTCSVGTGVNQDTQYF.

This clone occurred many times. Mouse gene names apply. The read stops 4 residues short of the end of the CDR3; the missing end is completed from the germline J gene. Other DNA sequences in the sample encode the same CDR3. This chain connects TRBV13-1 to TRBJ2-2; the D is unclear. Germline CDR1 is NSHNY and CDR2 is SYGAGN. This CDR3 spans 15 amino acids. Deletions cut 0 bases from V and 2 bases from J, with 8 bases between. Incomplete CDR3 DNA: TGTGCCAGCAGTGATGCAGGAGGGAACACCGGG. The encoded protein is CASSDAGGNTG. The CDR3, in full, reads CASSDAGGNTGQLYF.

A word on this clone: Gene names follow the mouse nomenclature. The CDR3 goes on 4 residues after the read ends, and that part is filled in from the germline J gene. V usage is TRBV13-1 and J usage is TRBJ2-1; 7 bases align to TRBD1. Germline values: CDR1 NSHNY, CDR2 SYGAGN. The CDR3 totals 14 residues. The trim removed 2 bases at V and 4 bases at J, leaving 3 bases unmatched. The covered CDR3 bases are TGTGCCAGCAGTGAAAGGGGACAGTATGCT. Translation: CASSERGQYA. The full CDR3 is CASSERGQYAEQFF.